These 18 T cell receptor beta chains were all obtained from the same sample, sequenced in a study of blood T cell repertoires in COVID-19. Here immunoSEQ multiplex PCR was the method, and the copy in TCRdb shows in-frame clones only, minus some. This table holds around 190,000 clones, roughly 85% found once. The sequenced sample was peripheral blood. These TCRs come from an older woman with acute or convalescent COVID-19.

This clone came up once. The V gene is TRBV7-9, the J gene TRBJ1-3; D uncertain. Germline V gene lookup returns CDR1 SEHNR and CDR2 FQNEAQ (reference sequence). This CDR3 region has 14 residues. Trimming took off 5 bases at V and 7 bases at J, with 15 bases between the two ends. The CDR3 region has the DNA TGTGCCAGCAGCCTTAGCGGCCAAATTAACACCATATATTTT. Its protein is CASSLSGQINTIYF.

The rearrangement joins TRBV2 to TRBJ1-1, with 9 bases matching TRBD1. V dropped 8 bases and J dropped 1; count of bases not matched to a gene: 14. This CDR3 is built from 17 residues. Germline values: CDR1 SNHLY, CDR2 FYNNEI. CDR3: CASAPGTGLNRNTEAFF. The CDR3 DNA reads as TGTGCCAGCGCCCCCGGGACAGGGCTAAATCGGAACACTGAAGCTTTCTTT.

This chain joins TRBV12-3 or TRBV12-4 and TRBJ2-1, with 8 nucleotides matching TRBD1. The junction had 2 bases not matched to a gene; V was cut back by 4 bases and J by 9 bases. The CDR3 sequence is 12 residues long. The CDR3 nucleotides are TGTGCCAGCAGTTCAGGGGGCGGTGAGCAGTTCTTC. Translation gives CASSSGGGEQFF.

The chain links TRBV25-1 to TRBJ1-4; D perhaps matches TRBD1 (5 bases). Trimming left V 1 base short and J 7 bases short, with 7 bases between. The CDR3 length is 13 residues. Germline values: CDR1 MGHDK, CDR2 SYGVNS. The CDR3 loop is CASSESRGEKLFF. CDR3 coding DNA: TGTGCCAGCAGTGAATCTAGGGGTGAAAAACTGTTTTTT. The complete variable domain, with remaining parts taken from reference TRBV25-1 and TRBJ1-4, reads EADIYQTPRYLVIGTGKKITLECSQTMGHDKMYWYQQDPGMELHLIHYSYGVNSTEKGDLSSESTVSRIRTEHFPLTLESARPSHTSQYLCASSESRGEKLFFGSGTQLSVL.

This chain connects TRBV5-1 to TRBJ1-5, with unresolved D. From germline, CDR1 is SGHRS and CDR2 YFSETQ. V lost 0 bases, J lost 4 bases, and 8 bases lay in between. CDR3 size: 14 residues. CDR3: CASSLDPVNQPQHF. The DNA for the CDR3 is TGCGCCAGCAGCTTGGACCCGGTAAATCAGCCCCAGCATTTT.

This sequence joins TRBV11-2 and TRBJ1-6; 8 nucleotides align to TRBD1. V was clipped by 0 bases and J by 9 bases; unmatched bases: 4. The CDR3 spans 15 residues. Germline V gives CDR1 SGHAT, CDR2 FQNNGV. In nucleotides, the CDR3 is TGTGCCAGCAGCTTAGATCAGGGGGCGGTTTCACCCCTCCACTTT. The encoded protein is CASSLDQGAVSPLHF.

The rearrangement joins TRBV24-1 to TRBJ1-2; 10 nucleotides agree with TRBD1. The V and J ends lost 3 bases and 8 bases, in that order; junction bases with no gene match: 8. The germline V gene encodes CDR1 KGHDR and CDR2 SFDVKD. The CDR3 runs 15 residues. The DNA of the CDR3 is TGTGCCACCAGTGATCCCGGGACAGGGGCAGGCGGCTACACCTTC. Translated: CATSDPGTGAGGYTF.

The V call is TRBV10-3, the J call TRBJ1-2; D possibly corresponds to TRBD1 (6 bases). V lost 9 bases, J lost 7 bases, and 18 bases lay in between. Per germline, CDR1 ENHRY and CDR2 SYGVKD. The CDR3 consists of 13 residues. This chain's CDR3 is CAMSREEGGGYTF. The DNA of the CDR3 is TGTGCCATGTCCCGGGAGGAAGGGGGTGGCTACACCTTC.

The chain is built from TRBV24-1 and TRBJ2-3; 12 bases are a match to TRBD2. The germline CDR1 and CDR2 sequences are KGHDR and SFDVKD. The CDR3 covers 16 residues. The ends lost 7 bases at V and 6 bases at J; junction bases unmatched: 10. The CDR3 sequence is CATSGGTSGRWDTQYF. The CDR3 nucleotides are TGTGCCACCAGCGGAGGCACTAGCGGGAGGTGGGATACGCAGTATTTT.

The gene calls are TRBV5-1 and TRBJ1-1; TRBD1 matches 8 bases. Germline assignment: CDR1 SGHRS and CDR2 YFSETQ. The CDR3 runs to 15 residues. Germline trimming cut 4 bases from V and 4 bases from J; bases unmatched to any gene: 9. The CDR3 region has the DNA TGCGCCAGCAGCCCAAATCAGGGGGCCGGCACTGAAGCTTTCTTT. Its protein product is CASSPNQGAGTEAFF.

This chain connects TRBV5-1 to TRBJ2-7, with D possibly being TRBD2 (5 bases). With 0 bases removed from V and 3 bases from J, the gap between germline ends came to 16 bases. Per the germline V gene, CDR1 is SGHRS and CDR2 is YFSETQ. There are 16 residues in the CDR3. The CDR3 reads CASSLEHGETYYEQYF. For the CDR3, the DNA is TGCGCCAGCAGCTTGGAGCACGGGGAAACCTACTACGAGCAGTACTTC. The variable domain in full, completed from reference TRBV5-1 and TRBJ2-7, reads KAGVTQTPRYLIKTRGQQVTLSCSPISGHRSVSWYQQTPGQGLQFLFEYFSETQRNKGNFPGRFSGRQFSNSRSEMNVSTLELGDSALYLCASSLEHGETYYEQYFGPGTRLTVT.

This sequence joins TRBV7-9 and TRBJ1-1, with 7 bases that match TRBD1. Per the germline V gene, CDR1 is SEHNR and CDR2 is FQNEAQ (reference sequence). Trimming removed 5 bases from V and 1 base from J; junction bases left unmatched: 4. This CDR3 region has 14 residues. CDR3 residues: CASSTRQGNTEAFF. CDR3 coding DNA: TGTGCCAGCAGCACCCGACAGGGGAACACTGAAGCTTTCTTT.

The chain uses TRBV10-1 and TRBJ2-2; 7 nucleotides line up with TRBD2. Trimming removed 0 bases from V and 1 base from J; junction bases left unmatched: 2. Germline lookup yields CDR1 WNHNN and CDR2 SYGVQD (reference sequence). This CDR3 region has 16 residues. The CDR3 nucleotides are TGCGCCAGCAGTGAGTCCCCGGGAGGGAACACCGGGGAGCTGTTTTTT. Protein product: CASSESPGGNTGELFF.

V is TRBV28 and J is TRBJ1-2; D might be TRBD1 (5 bases). The CDR3 is 13 amino acids. Deletions cut 7 bases from V and 8 bases from J, with 17 bases between. The germline CDR1 and CDR2 sequences are MDHEN and SYDVKM. The CDR3 protein is CASTPLGGRGYTF. The CDR3 coding sequence is TGTGCCAGCACCCCGTTGGGGGGGAGGGGCTACACCTTC.

The gene calls are TRBV20-1 and TRBJ1-2; the D gene is possibly TRBD1 (6 bases). Germline V gives CDR1 DFQATT, CDR2 SNEGSKA (reference sequence). Trimming stripped 3 bases from V and 8 bases from J, with 22 bases between. The CDR3 runs to 15 residues. The CDR3 bases are TGCAGTGCTAGTTCCCCTTTGGGGGGGGCTGACGGCTACACCTTC. It yields the protein CSASSPLGGADGYTF.

The chain links TRBV6-5 to TRBJ2-7, with TRBD2 identical over 8 bases. Germline V gene lookup returns CDR1 MNHEY and CDR2 SVGAGI. Germline trimming cut 11 bases from V and 0 bases from J; bases unmatched to any gene: 12. This CDR3 is 15 amino acids long. The CDR3 sequence: CAGWDGRASSYEQYV. CDR3 DNA: TGTGCCGGCTGGGACGGGAGGGCTAGCTCCTACGAGCAGTACGTC.

The chain is built from TRBV11-2 and TRBJ1-4, with D possibly matching TRBD1 (5 bases). Trimming cost V 0 bases and J 5 bases, with 13 bases left between them. The length of the CDR3 is 16 residues. Germline values: CDR1 SGHAT, CDR2 FQNNGV. Here the CDR3 reads CASSLDLPGLNEKLFF. The CDR3 bases are TGTGCCAGCAGCTTAGATCTTCCGGGACTAAATGAAAAACTGTTTTTT.

The chain combines TRBV12-3 or TRBV12-4 with TRBJ2-5; the D gene is possibly TRBD2 (5 bases). Trimming took off 8 bases at V and 5 bases at J, with 9 bases between the two ends. This CDR3 spans 11 amino acids. CDR3 bases: TGTGCCAGCTGCTGGAGGGAGACCCAGTACTTC. Its protein is CASCWRETQYF.